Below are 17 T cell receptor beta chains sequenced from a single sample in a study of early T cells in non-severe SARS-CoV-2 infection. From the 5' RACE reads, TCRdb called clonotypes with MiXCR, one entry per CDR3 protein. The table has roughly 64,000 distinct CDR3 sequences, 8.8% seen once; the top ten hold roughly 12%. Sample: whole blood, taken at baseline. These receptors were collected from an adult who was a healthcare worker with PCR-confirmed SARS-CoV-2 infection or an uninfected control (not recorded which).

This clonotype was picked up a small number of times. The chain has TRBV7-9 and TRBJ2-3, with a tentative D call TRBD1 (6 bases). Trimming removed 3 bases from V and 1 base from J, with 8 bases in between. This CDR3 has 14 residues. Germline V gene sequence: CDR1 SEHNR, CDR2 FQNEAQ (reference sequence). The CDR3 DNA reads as TGTGCCAGCAGCTTCGCAGGGGGCACAGATACGCAGTATTTT. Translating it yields CASSFAGGTDTQYF.

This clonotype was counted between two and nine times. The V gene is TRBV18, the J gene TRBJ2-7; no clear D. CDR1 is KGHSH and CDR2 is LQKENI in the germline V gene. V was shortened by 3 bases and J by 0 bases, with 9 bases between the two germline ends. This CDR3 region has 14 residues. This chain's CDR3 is CASSPDRSSYEQYF. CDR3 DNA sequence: TGTGCCAGCTCACCGGACCGCAGCTCCTACGAGCAGTACTTC. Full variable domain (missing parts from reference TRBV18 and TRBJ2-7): NAGVMQNPRHLVRRRGQEARLRCSPMKGHSHVYWYRQLPEEGLKFMVYLQKENIIDESGMPKERFSAEFPKEGPSILRIQQVVRGDSAAYFCASSPDRSSYEQYFGPGTRLTVT.

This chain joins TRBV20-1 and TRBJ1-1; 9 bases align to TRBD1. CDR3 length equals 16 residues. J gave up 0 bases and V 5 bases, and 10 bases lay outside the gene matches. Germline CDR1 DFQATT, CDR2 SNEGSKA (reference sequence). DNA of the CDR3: TGCAGTGCTGTCCCGGGACAGGGAACTATGAACACTGAAGCTTTCTTT. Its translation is CSAVPGQGTMNTEAFF.

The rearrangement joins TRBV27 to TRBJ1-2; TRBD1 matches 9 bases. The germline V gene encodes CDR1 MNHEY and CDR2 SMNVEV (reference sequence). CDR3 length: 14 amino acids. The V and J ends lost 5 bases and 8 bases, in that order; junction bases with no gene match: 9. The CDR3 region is CASSVRDRAGGYTF. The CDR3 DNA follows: TGTGCCAGCAGTGTCCGGGACAGGGCGGGGGGCTACACCTTC.

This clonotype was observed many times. CDR3 nucleotide sequence: TGCGCCAGCAGCCAGGGGACAGTCGAGTACAATGAGCAGTTCTTC. It specifies CASSQGTVEYNEQFF. The V gene is TRBV4-1, the J gene TRBJ2-1; 7 bases match TRBD1. V trimming: 3 bases; J trimming: 4 bases; junction bases outside the gene matches: 6. CDR1 and CDR2 (germline): MGHRA, YSYEKL. The CDR3 runs to 15 residues.

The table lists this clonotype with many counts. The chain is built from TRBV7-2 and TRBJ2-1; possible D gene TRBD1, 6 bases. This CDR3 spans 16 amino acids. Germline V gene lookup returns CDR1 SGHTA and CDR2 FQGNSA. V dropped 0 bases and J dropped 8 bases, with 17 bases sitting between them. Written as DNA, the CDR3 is TGTGCCAGCAGCTTAGCGGGGGCGGCTCCCTGGGATGAGCAGTTCTTC. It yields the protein CASSLAGAAPWDEQFF.

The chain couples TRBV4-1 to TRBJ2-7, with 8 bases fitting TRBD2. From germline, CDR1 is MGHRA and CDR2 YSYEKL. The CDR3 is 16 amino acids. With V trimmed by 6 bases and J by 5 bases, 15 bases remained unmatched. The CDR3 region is CASSPGVAGPGDEQYF. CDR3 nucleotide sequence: TGCGCCAGCAGTCCCGGAGTAGCGGGACCCGGAGACGAGCAGTACTTC.

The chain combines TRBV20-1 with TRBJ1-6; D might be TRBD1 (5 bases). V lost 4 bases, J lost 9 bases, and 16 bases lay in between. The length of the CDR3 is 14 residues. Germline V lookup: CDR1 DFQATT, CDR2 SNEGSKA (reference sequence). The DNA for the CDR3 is TGCAGTGCTAAGGGGAATCTACGGCGTTCACCCCTCCACTTT. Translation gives CSAKGNLRRSPLHF.

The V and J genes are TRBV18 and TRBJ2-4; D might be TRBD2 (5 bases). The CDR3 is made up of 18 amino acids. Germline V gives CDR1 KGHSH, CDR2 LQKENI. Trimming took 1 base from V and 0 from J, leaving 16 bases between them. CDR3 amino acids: CASSPLALTQAAKNIQYF. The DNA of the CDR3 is TGTGCCAGCTCACCACTAGCGCTGACTCAGGCAGCCAAAAACATTCAGTACTTC.

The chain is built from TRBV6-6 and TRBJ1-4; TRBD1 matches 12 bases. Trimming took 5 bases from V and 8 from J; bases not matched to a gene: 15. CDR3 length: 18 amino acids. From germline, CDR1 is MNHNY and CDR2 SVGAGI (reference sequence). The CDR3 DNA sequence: TGTGCCAGCAGTCCGACCTGGGACAGGGGGCTGTACGACGAAAAACTGTTTTTT. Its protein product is CASSPTWDRGLYDEKLFF.

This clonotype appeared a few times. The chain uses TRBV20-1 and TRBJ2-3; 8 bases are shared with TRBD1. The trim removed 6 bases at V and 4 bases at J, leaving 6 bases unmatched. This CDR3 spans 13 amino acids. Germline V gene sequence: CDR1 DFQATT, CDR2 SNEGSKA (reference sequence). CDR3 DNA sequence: TGCAGTGCCGTAGACAGGGGCGCAGATACGCAGTATTTT. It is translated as CSAVDRGADTQYF.

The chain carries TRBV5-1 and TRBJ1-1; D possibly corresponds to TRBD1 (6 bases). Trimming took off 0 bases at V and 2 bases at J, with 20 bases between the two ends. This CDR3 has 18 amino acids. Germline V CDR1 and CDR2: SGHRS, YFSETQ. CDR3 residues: CASSLAGGVGEGNTEAFF. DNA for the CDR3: TGCGCCAGCAGCTTGGCCGGGGGCGTCGGGGAAGGAAACACTGAAGCTTTCTTT.

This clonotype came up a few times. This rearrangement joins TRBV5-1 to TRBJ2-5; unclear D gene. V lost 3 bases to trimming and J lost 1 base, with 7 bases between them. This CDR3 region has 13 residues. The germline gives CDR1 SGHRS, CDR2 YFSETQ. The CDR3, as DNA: TGCGCCAGCAGCTATAGGACCCAAGAGACCCAGTACTTC. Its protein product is CASSYRTQETQYF.

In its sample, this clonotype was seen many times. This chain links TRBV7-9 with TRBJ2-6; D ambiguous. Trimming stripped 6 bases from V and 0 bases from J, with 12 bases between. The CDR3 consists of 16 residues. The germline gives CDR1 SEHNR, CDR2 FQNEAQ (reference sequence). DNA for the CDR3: TGTGCCAGCAGTCTCCAACTTACCTCTGGGGCCAACGTCCTGACTTTC. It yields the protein CASSLQLTSGANVLTF. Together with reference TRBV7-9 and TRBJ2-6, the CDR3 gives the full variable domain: DTGVSQNPRHKITKRGQNVTFRCDPISEHNRLYWYRQTLGQGPEFLTYFQNEAQLEKSRLLSDRFSAERPKGSFSTLEIQRTEQGDSAMYLCASSLQLTSGANVLTFGAGSRLTVL.

In DNA form, the CDR3 reads TGTGCCAGCAGTTCTAGTATATCCATTCAGTACTTC. Amino acid sequence: CASSSSISIQYF. This chain links TRBV6-2 or TRBV6-3 with TRBJ2-4; D is unresolved. CDR3 length: 12 amino acids. Deletions cut 4 bases from V and 9 bases from J, with 10 bases between. The germline gives CDR1 MNHEY, CDR2 SVGEGT.

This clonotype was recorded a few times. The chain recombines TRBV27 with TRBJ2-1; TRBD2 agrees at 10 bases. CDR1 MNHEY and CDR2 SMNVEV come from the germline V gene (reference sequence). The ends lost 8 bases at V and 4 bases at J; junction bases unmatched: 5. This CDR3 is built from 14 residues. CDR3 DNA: TGTGCCAGCTGCGTAGCGGGAGGTTACAATGAGCAGTTCTTC. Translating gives CASCVAGGYNEQFF.

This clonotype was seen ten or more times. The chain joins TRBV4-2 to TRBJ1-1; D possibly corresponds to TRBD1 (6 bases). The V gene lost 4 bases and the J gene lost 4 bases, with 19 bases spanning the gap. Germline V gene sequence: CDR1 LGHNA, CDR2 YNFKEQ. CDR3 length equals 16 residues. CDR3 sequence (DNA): TGTGCCAGCAGCCGGACGCCGTCGGGGGCGGCCACTGAAGCTTTCTTT. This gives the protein CASSRTPSGAATEAFF.